These T cell receptor beta chains were read from a single sample in a study of cytomegalovirus exposure and HLA in healthy donors. Assay used: immunoSEQ multiplex PCR; TCRdb lists only in-frame clones, some missing. The sample includes tens of thousands of clones, 85% to 95% of them seen just once. Specimen: PBMCs. The receptor set was obtained from a woman aged 18-35 years in good health and CMV-seronegative. Both conserved end residues are part of each CDR3. A D gene is named only where the DNA matches it firmly. Clone size, where shown, is once, few, many, or a class for clones that have expanded.

D: TRBD1; J: TRBJ2-7; size: NA; V: TRBV4-1; DNA: TGCGCCAGCAGCCTACAGGGGGCCGAGCAGTACTTC; CDR3: CASSLQGAEQYF
D: NA; J: TRBJ2-1; size: NA; V: TRBV5-6; DNA: TGTGCCAGCAGCTTGGCAGGCGAGAAAGCCTACAATGAGCAGTTCTTC; CDR3: CASSLAGEKAYNEQFF
D: TRBD2; J: TRBJ2-3; size: few; V: TRBV5-1; DNA: TGCGCCAGCAGCTTGGCCCGGACTAGCGTCACAGATACGCAGTATTTT; CDR3: CASSLARTSVTDTQYF
D: TRBD1; J: TRBJ1-4; size: NA; V: TRBV5-4; DNA: TGTGCCAGCAGCTCCGCGGACAGGGGTGAAAAACTGTTTTTT; CDR3: CASSSADRGEKLFF
D: TRBD1; J: TRBJ1-5; size: once; V: TRBV11-2; DNA: TGTGCCAGCAGCTCCTATACAGGGGGCGCGGGTCAGCCCCAGCATTTT; CDR3: CASSSYTGGAGQPQHF
D: TRBD2; J: TRBJ2-1; size: NA; V: TRBV7-2; DNA: TGTGCCAGCAGCTCCGGTCGGTTGGGACTAGGCGTCTTC; CDR3: CASSSGRLGLGVF
D: TRBD1; J: TRBJ1-1; size: NA; V: TRBV6-1; DNA: TGTGCCAGCAGATTCGACAGGGTGCAGGGTACTGAAGCTTTCTTT; CDR3: CASRFDRVQGTEAFF
D: NA; J: TRBJ1-2; size: NA; V: TRBV6-4; DNA: TGTGCCAGCAGTGACAGAAGAGATGGCTACACCTTC; CDR3: CASSDRRDGYTF
D: NA; J: TRBJ1-5; size: NA; V: TRBV6-5; DNA: TGTGCCAGCAGTAGGACAGTCTATAGCAATCAGCCCCAGCATTTT; CDR3: CASSRTVYSNQPQHF
D: NA; J: TRBJ2-3; size: NA; V: TRBV27; DNA: TGTGCCAGCAATCACGCGGGGACCACAGATACGCAGTATTTT; CDR3: CASNHAGTTDTQYF
D: NA; J: TRBJ1-1; size: NA; V: TRBV6-6; DNA: TGTGCCAGCAGCCCCAGGGGAGATGGTGAAGCTTTCTTT; CDR3: CASSPRGDGEAFF
D: NA; J: TRBJ2-7; size: NA; V: TRBV4-3; DNA: TGCGCCAGCAGCCAAGATTCTAGGAGCTCCTACGAGCAGTACTTC; CDR3: CASSQDSRSSYEQYF
D: TRBD2; J: TRBJ2-1; size: NA; V: TRBV11-2; DNA: TGTGCCAGCAGCTCCCCATTGACTAGCGGTAGCTCCTACAATGAGCAGTTCTTC; CDR3: CASSSPLTSGSSYNEQFF
D: NA; J: TRBJ2-7; size: once; V: TRBV5-6; DNA: TGTGCCAGCAGCCCCCGGCGGAGCTCCTACGAGCAGTACTTC; CDR3: CASSPRRSSYEQYF
D: TRBD1; J: TRBJ1-2; size: NA; V: TRBV4-3; DNA: TGCGCCAGCAGTTACTCACGGACGAGACAGGGAGGAGACGGCTACACCTTC; CDR3: CASSYSRTRQGGDGYTF
D: NA; J: TRBJ1-2; size: NA; V: TRBV15; DNA: TGTGCCACCAGCAGAGGAGGCCTCGCTAACTATGGCTACACCTTC; CDR3: CATSRGGLANYGYTF
D: TRBD1; J: TRBJ1-6; size: NA; V: TRBV6-5; DNA: TGTGCCAGCAGTTACTCGGGACAGGGGAGTTCACCCCTCCACTTT; CDR3: CASSYSGQGSSPLHF
D: TRBD1; J: TRBJ1-2; size: NA; V: TRBV9; DNA: TGTGCCAGCAGCACCAGCCTTAGGGACAGTAACTATGGCTACACCTTC; CDR3: CASSTSLRDSNYGYTF
D: TRBD2; J: TRBJ2-7; size: NA; V: TRBV28; DNA: TGTGCCAGCAGTTTAAGGTTGTCTTTAGCGGGAAGCCTCTCCTACGAGCAGTACTTC; CDR3: CASSLRLSLAGSLSYEQYF
D: NA; J: TRBJ2-4; size: NA; V: TRBV4-3; DNA: TGCGCCAGCAGCCAAGTTCTCCTGGGGGCAGGCAAAAACATTCAGTACTTC; CDR3: CASSQVLLGAGKNIQYF
D: NA; J: TRBJ1-1; size: NA; V: TRBV19; DNA: TGTGCCAGTAGCAGAGGAGTCACTGAAGCTTTCTTT; CDR3: CASSRGVTEAFF
D: TRBD1; J: TRBJ2-4; size: NA; V: TRBV2; DNA: TGTGCCAGCAGAGATGGGACAGGGGTAGCCAAAAACATTCAGTACTTC; CDR3: CASRDGTGVAKNIQYF
D: TRBD2; J: TRBJ2-1; size: NA; V: TRBV7-2; DNA: TGTGCCAGCAGCCCCCGGACTAGCGGAGCTTACAATGAGCAGTTCTTC; CDR3: CASSPRTSGAYNEQFF
D: NA; J: TRBJ1-1; size: NA; V: TRBV5-8; DNA: TGTGCCAGCAGCTTGGGTGACAGGCCGAACACTGAAGCTTTCTTT; CDR3: CASSLGDRPNTEAFF
D: TRBD1; J: TRBJ1-6; size: NA; V: TRBV7-9; DNA: TGTGCCAGCAGCTTAGCGCGGACAGGAAATTCACCCCTCCACTTT; CDR3: CASSLARTGNSPLHF
D: TRBD1; J: TRBJ2-7; size: NA; V: TRBV4-3; DNA: TGCGCCAGCAGCTCCAGTGGGACAGGGGAGTACGAGCAGTACTTC; CDR3: CASSSSGTGEYEQYF
D: TRBD2; J: TRBJ2-1; size: NA; V: TRBV9; DNA: TGTGCCAGCAGCGTAGCCCACGGGAGGGCCTCGGATGAGCAGTTCTTC; CDR3: CASSVAHGRASDEQFF
D: TRBD1; J: TRBJ2-7; size: NA; V: TRBV5-1; DNA: TGCGCCAGCAGCATCCCGGGACAGGGAAGCTCCTACGAGCAGTACTTC; CDR3: CASSIPGQGSSYEQYF
D: TRBD1; J: TRBJ2-7; size: once; V: TRBV6-5; DNA: TGTGCCAGCCGGGACAGGGGATCCTACGAGCAGTACTTC; CDR3: CASRDRGSYEQYF
D: NA; J: TRBJ1-6; size: NA; V: TRBV7-9; DNA: TGTGCCAGCAGTCCGCCCAGGGCTAGCTCCTATAATTCACCCCTCCACTTT; CDR3: CASSPPRASSYNSPLHF
D: NA; J: TRBJ1-1; size: once; V: TRBV6-6; DNA: TGTGCCAGCAGGGAGGGAAGACAGTATCCGAACACTGAAGCTTTCTTT; CDR3: CASREGRQYPNTEAFF
D: TRBD2; J: TRBJ2-1; size: NA; V: TRBV4-3; DNA: TGCGCCAGCAGCCAATATAGCGGGTGGAATGAGCAGTTCTTC; CDR3: CASSQYSGWNEQFF